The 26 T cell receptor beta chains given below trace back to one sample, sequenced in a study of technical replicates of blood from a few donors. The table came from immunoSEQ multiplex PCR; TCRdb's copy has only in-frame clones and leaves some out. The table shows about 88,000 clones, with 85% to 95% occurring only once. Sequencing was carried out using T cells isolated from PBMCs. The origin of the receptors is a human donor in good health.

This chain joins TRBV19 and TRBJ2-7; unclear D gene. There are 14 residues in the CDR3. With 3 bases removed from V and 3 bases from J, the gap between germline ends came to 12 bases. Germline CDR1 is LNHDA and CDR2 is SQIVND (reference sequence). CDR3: CASSIGSANYEQYF. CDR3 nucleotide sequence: TGTGCCAGTAGTATTGGCAGCGCGAACTACGAGCAGTACTTC.

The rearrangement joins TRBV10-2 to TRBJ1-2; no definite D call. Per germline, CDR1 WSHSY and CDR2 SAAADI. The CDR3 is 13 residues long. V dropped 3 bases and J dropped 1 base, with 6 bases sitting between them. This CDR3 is CASSDQINYGYTF. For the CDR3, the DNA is TGCGCCAGCAGTGATCAGATTAACTATGGCTACACCTTC.

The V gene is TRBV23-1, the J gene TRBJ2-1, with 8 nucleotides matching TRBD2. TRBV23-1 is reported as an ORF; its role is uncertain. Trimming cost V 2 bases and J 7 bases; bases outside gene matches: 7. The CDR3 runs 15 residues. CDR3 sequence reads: CASSQTGGRLNEQFF. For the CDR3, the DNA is TGCGCCAGCAGTCAAACGGGGGGGCGACTTAATGAGCAGTTCTTC.

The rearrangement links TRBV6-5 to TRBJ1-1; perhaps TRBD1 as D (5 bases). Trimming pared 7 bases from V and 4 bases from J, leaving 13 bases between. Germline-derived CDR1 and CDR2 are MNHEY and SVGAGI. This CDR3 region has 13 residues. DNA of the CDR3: TGTGCCAGCACCAAAACGGGGGGCACTGAAGCTTTCTTT. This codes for CASTKTGGTEAFF.

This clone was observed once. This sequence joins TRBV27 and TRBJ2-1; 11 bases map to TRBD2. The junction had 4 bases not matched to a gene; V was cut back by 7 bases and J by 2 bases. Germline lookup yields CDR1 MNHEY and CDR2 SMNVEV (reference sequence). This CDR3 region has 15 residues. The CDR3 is CASIVAGGPYNEQFF. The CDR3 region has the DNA TGTGCCAGCATAGTAGCGGGAGGGCCCTACAATGAGCAGTTCTTC.

This CDR3 is CASSLSSGNQPQHF. The CDR3 DNA reads TGTGCCAGCAGTTTATCGTCTGGCAATCAGCCCCAGCATTTT. The chain links TRBV27 to TRBJ1-5; D remains unclear. The CDR3 covers 14 residues. V dropped 0 bases and J dropped 2 bases, with 5 bases sitting between them. Germline-derived CDR1 and CDR2 are MNHEY and SMNVEV (reference sequence).

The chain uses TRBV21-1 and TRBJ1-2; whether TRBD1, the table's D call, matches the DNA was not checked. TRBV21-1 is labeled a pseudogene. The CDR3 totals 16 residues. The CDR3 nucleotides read TGTGCCAGCAGCACTAAAACAGGGGTTGAGGGGAATGGCTACACCTTC. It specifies CASSTKTGVEGNGYTF.

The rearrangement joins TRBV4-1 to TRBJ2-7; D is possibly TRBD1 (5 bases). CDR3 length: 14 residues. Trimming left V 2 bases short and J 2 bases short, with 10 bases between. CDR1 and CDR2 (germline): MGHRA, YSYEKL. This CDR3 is CASSQQTETYEQYF. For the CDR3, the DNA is TGCGCCAGCAGCCAACAGACAGAAACCTACGAGCAGTACTTC.

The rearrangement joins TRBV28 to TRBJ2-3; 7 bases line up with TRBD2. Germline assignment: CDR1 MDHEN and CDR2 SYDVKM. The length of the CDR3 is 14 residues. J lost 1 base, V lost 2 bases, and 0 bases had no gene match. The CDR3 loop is CASSLLAGTDTQYF. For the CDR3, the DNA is TGTGCCAGCAGTTTACTAGCGGGCACAGATACGCAGTATTTT.

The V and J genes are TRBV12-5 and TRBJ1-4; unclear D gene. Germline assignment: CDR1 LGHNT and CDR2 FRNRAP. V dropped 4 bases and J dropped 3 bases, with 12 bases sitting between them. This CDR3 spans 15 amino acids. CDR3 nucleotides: TGTGCTAGTGGTTACGCGACATTAGCTAATGAAAAACTGTTTTTT. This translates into CASGYATLANEKLFF.

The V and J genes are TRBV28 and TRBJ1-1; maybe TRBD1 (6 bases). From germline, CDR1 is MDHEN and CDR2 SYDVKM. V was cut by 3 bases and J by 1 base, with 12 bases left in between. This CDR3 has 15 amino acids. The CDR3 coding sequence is TGTGCCAGCAGTTTTGGGGGCCGCCGGAACACTGAAGCTTTCTTT. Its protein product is CASSFGGRRNTEAFF.

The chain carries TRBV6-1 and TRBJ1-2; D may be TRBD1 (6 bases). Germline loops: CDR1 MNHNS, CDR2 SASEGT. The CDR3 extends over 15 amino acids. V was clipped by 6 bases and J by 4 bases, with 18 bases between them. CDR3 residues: CASSHGETGIYGYTF. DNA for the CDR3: TGTGCCAGCAGCCACGGGGAAACAGGGATCTATGGCTACACCTTC.

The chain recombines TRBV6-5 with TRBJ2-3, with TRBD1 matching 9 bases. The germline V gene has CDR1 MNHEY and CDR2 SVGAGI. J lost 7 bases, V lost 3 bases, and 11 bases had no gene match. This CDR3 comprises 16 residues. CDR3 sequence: CASSYFGDRGTNTQYF. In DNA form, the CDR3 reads TGTGCCAGCAGTTATTTTGGCGACAGGGGGACCAATACGCAGTATTTT.

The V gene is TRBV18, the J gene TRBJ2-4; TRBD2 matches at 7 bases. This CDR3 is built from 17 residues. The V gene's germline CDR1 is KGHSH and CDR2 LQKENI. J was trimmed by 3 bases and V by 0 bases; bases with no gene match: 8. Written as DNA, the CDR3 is TGTGCCAGCTCACCACCGCTGGGGCGGGAGAACAAAAACATTCAGTACTTC. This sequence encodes CASSPPLGRENKNIQYF. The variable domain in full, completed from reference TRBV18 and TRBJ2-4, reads NAGVMQNPRHLVRRRGQEARLRCSPMKGHSHVYWYRQLPEEGLKFMVYLQKENIIDESGMPKERFSAEFPKEGPSILRIQQVVRGDSAAYFCASSPPLGRENKNIQYFGAGTRLSVL.

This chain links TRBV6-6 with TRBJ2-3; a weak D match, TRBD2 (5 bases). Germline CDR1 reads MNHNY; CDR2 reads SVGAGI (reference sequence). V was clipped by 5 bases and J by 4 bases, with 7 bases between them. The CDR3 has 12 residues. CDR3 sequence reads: CASSPGADTQYF. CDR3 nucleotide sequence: TGTGCCAGCAGTCCCGGGGCAGATACGCAGTATTTT.

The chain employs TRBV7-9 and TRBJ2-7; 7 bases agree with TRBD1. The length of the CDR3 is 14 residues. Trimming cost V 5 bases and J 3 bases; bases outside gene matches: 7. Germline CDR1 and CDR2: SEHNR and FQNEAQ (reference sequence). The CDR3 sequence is CASSRDSSHYEQYF. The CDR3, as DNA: TGTGCCAGCAGCCGGGACAGCTCCCACTACGAGCAGTACTTC.

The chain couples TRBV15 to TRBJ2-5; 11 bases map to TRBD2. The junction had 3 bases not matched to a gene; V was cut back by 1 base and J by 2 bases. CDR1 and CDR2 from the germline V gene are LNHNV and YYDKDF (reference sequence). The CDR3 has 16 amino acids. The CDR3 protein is CATSRGRLAGQETQYF. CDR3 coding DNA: TGTGCCACCAGCAGAGGTCGACTAGCGGGACAAGAGACCCAGTACTTC.

CDR3 sequence: CASSPLAQGTNEKLFF. The CDR3 DNA is TGTGCCAGCAGCCCTTTAGCTCAGGGAACTAATGAAAAACTGTTTTTT. The chain carries TRBV4-2 and TRBJ1-4; D may be TRBD1 (5 bases). Germline V gene sequence: CDR1 LGHNA, CDR2 YNFKEQ. The CDR3 consists of 16 residues. V lost 4 bases to trimming and J lost 1 base, with 13 bases between them.

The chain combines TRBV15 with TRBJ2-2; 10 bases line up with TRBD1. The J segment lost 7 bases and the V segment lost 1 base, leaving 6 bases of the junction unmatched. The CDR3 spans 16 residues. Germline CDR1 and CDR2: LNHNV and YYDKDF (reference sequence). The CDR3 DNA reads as TGTGCCACCAGCAGAGCCCGACAGGGGGCTGACGGGGAGCTGTTTTTT. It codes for CATSRARQGADGELFF.

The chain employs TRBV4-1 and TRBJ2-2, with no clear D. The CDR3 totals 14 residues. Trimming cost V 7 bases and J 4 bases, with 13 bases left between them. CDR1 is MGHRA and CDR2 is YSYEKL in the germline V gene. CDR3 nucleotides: TGCGCCAGCAAATCGCGAGCGAGCACCGGGGAGCTGTTTTTT. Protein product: CASKSRASTGELFF.

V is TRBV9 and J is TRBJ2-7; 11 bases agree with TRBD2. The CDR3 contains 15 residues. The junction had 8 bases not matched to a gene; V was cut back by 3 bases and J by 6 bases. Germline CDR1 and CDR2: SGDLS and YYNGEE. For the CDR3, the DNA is TGTGCCAGCAGCGCCGTAGCGGGAGGGCCAGTCGAGCAGTACTTC. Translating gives CASSAVAGGPVEQYF.

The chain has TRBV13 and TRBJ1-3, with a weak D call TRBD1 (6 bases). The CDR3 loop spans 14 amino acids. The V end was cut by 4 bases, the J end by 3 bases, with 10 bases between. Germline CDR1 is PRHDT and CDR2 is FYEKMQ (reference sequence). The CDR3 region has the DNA TGTGCCAGCAGCTCAACAGGGTTTGGAAACACCATATATTTT. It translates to CASSSTGFGNTIYF.

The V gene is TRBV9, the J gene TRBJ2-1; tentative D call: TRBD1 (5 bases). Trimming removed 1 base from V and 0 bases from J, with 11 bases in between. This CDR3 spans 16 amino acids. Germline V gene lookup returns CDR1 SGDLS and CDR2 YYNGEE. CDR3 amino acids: CASSVKGRASYNEQFF. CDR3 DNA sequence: TGTGCCAGCAGCGTAAAAGGCAGGGCCTCCTACAATGAGCAGTTCTTC.

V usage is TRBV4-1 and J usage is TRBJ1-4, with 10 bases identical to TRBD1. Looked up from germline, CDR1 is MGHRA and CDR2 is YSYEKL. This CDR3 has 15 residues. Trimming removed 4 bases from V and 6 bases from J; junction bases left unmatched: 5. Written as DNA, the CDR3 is TGCGCCAGCAGCCCACGGGACAGGGGCTATGAAAAACTGTTTTTT. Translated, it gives CASSPRDRGYEKLFF.

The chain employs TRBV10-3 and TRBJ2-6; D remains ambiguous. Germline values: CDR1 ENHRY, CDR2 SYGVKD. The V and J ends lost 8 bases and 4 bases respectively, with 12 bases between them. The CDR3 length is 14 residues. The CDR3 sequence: CAILDSSGANVLTF. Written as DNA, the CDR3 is TGTGCCATCCTCGACTCTTCGGGGGCCAACGTCCTGACTTTC.

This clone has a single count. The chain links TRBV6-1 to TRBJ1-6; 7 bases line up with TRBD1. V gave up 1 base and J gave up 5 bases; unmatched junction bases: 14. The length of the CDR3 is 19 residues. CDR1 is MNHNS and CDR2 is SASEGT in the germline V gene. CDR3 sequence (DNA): TGTGCCAGCAGTGAAGTTGGAAGTCGGGGACAGCGAAATAATTCACCCCTCCACTTT. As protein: CASSEVGSRGQRNNSPLHF.